Below, 31 T cell receptor beta chains from the same sample are listed, as sequenced in a study of shared clonotypes between healthy human individuals. Repertoires were generated with immunoSEQ multiplex PCR, while TCRdb's copy carries only in-frame clones and drops some. The table has about 1.1 million clones, around 77% seen once. Sequencing used memory CD4+ T cells from PBMCs. This sample's subset: CD45RA-negative fraction. These receptors all stem from a man between 18 and 35 years old in good health. Some clones in this sample may be carry-over from other donors' samples.

This clone was counted once. This sequence joins TRBV2 and TRBJ2-5, with D unresolved. V was clipped by 5 bases and J by 1 base, with 5 bases between them. This CDR3 is built from 12 residues. The germline V gene has CDR1 SNHLY and CDR2 FYNNEI. CDR3 amino acids: CASSFTQETQYF. Written as DNA, the CDR3 is TGTGCCAGCAGTTTTACCCAAGAGACCCAGTACTTC.

This chain connects TRBV6-6 to TRBJ1-3, with unresolved D. CDR3 size: 14 residues. Trimming took off 8 bases at V and 0 bases at J, with 11 bases between the two ends. CDR1 and CDR2 (germline): MNHNY, SVGAGI (reference sequence). CDR3 nucleotide sequence: TGTGCCAGCCGGGAGAGGAGCTCTGGAAACACCATATATTTT. Encoded protein: CASRERSSGNTIYF.

Concerning this clone itself: Other DNA sequences from this sample encode an identical CDR3 as well. The chain is built from TRBV6-4 and TRBJ2-2; 9 nucleotides line up with TRBD1. Germline V CDR1 and CDR2: MRHNA, SNTAGT. V gave up 3 bases and J gave up 5 bases; unmatched junction bases: 4. The CDR3 sequence is 15 residues long. CDR3 region: CASSEQGAYTGELFF. CDR3 sequence (DNA): TGTGCCAGCAGTGAACAGGGGGCTTATACCGGGGAGCTGTTTTTT.

This clone was observed a single time. The V and J genes are TRBV30 and TRBJ2-1; TRBD2 agrees at 12 bases. The CDR3 contains 14 residues. The germline gives CDR1 GTSNPN, CDR2 SVGIG (reference sequence). The V gene end was trimmed by 4 bases and the J gene end by 9 bases; junction bases not matched to a gene: 7. DNA for the CDR3: TGTGCCTGGACCCGCCTAGCGGGAGGGGGTGAGCAGTTCTTC. Translation: CAWTRLAGGGEQFF. Filled out from reference TRBV30 and TRBJ2-1, the complete variable domain reads SQTIHQWPATLVQPVGSPLSLECTVEGTSNPNLYWYRQAAGRGLQLLFYSVGIGQISSEVPQNLSASRPQDRQFILSSKKLLLSDSGFYLCAWTRLAGGGEQFFGPGTRLTVL.

This clone has a handful of counts. The chain links TRBV19 to TRBJ1-1; D call uncertain. With 3 bases removed from V and 5 bases from J, the gap between germline ends came to 13 bases. CDR3 length equals 14 residues. Looked up from germline, CDR1 is LNHDA and CDR2 is SQIVND (reference sequence). DNA of the CDR3: TGTGCCAGTAGTATGCTGGGTAGGGCAACTGAAGCTTTCTTT. Its translation: CASSMLGRATEAFF.

This clone was counted a few times. The rearrangement joins TRBV30 to TRBJ1-2; D perhaps matches TRBD1 (6 bases). Germline CDR1 GTSNPN, CDR2 SVGIG (reference sequence). The V end was cut by 0 bases, the J end by 5 bases, with 22 bases between. The CDR3 runs to 17 residues. The CDR3 sequence: CAWSVMSRGGAHYGYTF. CDR3 sequence (DNA): TGTGCCTGGAGTGTGATGAGTAGGGGGGGCGCCCATTATGGCTACACCTTC.

Details on this clone: The same CDR3 also results from other DNA sequences found in this sample. This sequence joins TRBV28 and TRBJ2-5, with 11 positions matching TRBD2. Trimming took 8 bases from V and 1 from J; bases not matched to a gene: 0. This CDR3 has 13 amino acids. Germline V gene lookup returns CDR1 MDHEN and CDR2 SYDVKM. The CDR3 bases are TGTGCCAGCGGGACTAGCGGCCAAGAGACCCAGTACTTC. This codes for CASGTSGQETQYF.

CDR3 amino acids: CASSYSGGNYGYTF. In DNA, the CDR3 is TGTGCCAGCAGTTACTCGGGAGGGAACTATGGCTACACCTTC. The genes are TRBV6-6 and TRBJ1-2; D is undetermined. The CDR3 has 14 amino acids. Germline-derived CDR1 and CDR2 are MNHNY and SVGAGI (reference sequence). V was clipped by 0 bases and J by 2 bases, with 7 bases between them.

The rearrangement joins TRBV6-5 to TRBJ2-7, with D perhaps TRBD1 (5 bases). The V gene's germline CDR1 is MNHEY and CDR2 SVGAGI. V lost 2 bases to trimming and J lost 3 bases, with 8 bases between them. CDR3 length equals 13 residues. The CDR3 DNA reads as TGTGCCAGCAGTTACAGACAGAACTACGAGCAGTACTTC. Translated, it gives CASSYRQNYEQYF.

The CDR3 sequence is CAISAPGGTGDNEQFF. DNA of the CDR3: TGTGCCATCAGTGCCCCGGGCGGGACAGGGGACAATGAGCAGTTCTTC. This chain uses TRBV10-3 with TRBJ2-1, with 10 bases that match TRBD1. V was clipped by 4 bases and J by 5 bases; unmatched bases: 8. Germline CDR1 reads ENHRY; CDR2 reads SYGVKD. This CDR3 is 16 amino acids long.

The chain has TRBV9 and TRBJ2-3; a possible D gene is TRBD2 (5 bases). Germline V lookup: CDR1 SGDLS, CDR2 YYNGEE. V was cut by 2 bases and J by 2 bases, with 15 bases left in between. The CDR3 consists of 16 residues. This chain's CDR3 is CASSVTLEATTDTQYF. Here the CDR3 DNA reads TGTGCCAGCAGCGTCACCTTGGAGGCTACCACAGATACGCAGTATTTT.

The V gene is TRBV7-2, the J gene TRBJ1-1; D is undetermined. V lost 5 bases and J 0 bases, leaving 13 bases between the germline ends. Per germline, CDR1 SGHTA and CDR2 FQGNSA. CDR3 length equals 15 residues. CDR3 amino acids: CASSERTNMNTEAFF. CDR3 nucleotide sequence: TGTGCCAGCAGCGAGAGAACTAACATGAACACTGAAGCTTTCTTT. The complete variable domain, with remaining parts taken from reference TRBV7-2 and TRBJ1-1, reads GAGVSQSPSNKVTEKGKDVELRCDPISGHTALYWYRQSLGQGLEFLIYFQGNSAPDKSGLPSDRFSAERTGGSVSTLTIQRTQQEDSAVYLCASSERTNMNTEAFFGQGTRLTVV.

This clone has just one count. One junction end disagrees with the germline gene, perhaps due to a read error. CDR3 region: CASSLVEGIQIF. CDR3 nucleotide sequence: TGTGCCAGCAGCTTAGTGGAGGGAATCCAGATCTTC. The gene calls are TRBV11-3 and TRBJ2-1; weak D call: TRBD2 (6 bases). The CDR3 extends over 12 amino acids. Germline loops: CDR1 SGHNT, CDR2 YENEEA.

About this clone: A far larger clone lies a single base away; this is likely a read error. The chain is built from TRBV7-2 and TRBJ2-7, with TRBD1 matching over 8 bases. Germline loops: CDR1 SGHTA, CDR2 FQGNSA. The V segment lost 4 bases and the J segment 6 bases; nucleotides outside the gene matches: 11. The CDR3 has 15 amino acids. CDR3 DNA sequence: TGTGCCAGCAGCTCCGCCTATGGACAGGGCAGCGAGCAGTACTTC. It codes for CASSSAYGQGSEQYF.

This clone occurred a few times. The J gene is TRBJ2-3, the V gene TRBV7-3, with 11 nucleotides matching TRBD2. The germline V gene encodes CDR1 SGHTA and CDR2 FQGTGA. The CDR3 loop spans 18 amino acids. The J segment lost 3 bases and the V segment lost 1 base, leaving 9 bases of the junction unmatched. In DNA, the CDR3 is TGTGCCAGCAGCTTAAGGGGGGTAACTAGCGGGAGTACAGATACGCAGTATTTT. Protein product: CASSLRGVTSGSTDTQYF.

The V call is TRBV11-3, the J call TRBJ1-1; 8 bases are shared with TRBD1. This CDR3 is 16 amino acids long. J gave up 5 bases and V 4 bases, and 12 bases lay outside the gene matches. The V gene's germline CDR1 is SGHNT and CDR2 YENEEA. The CDR3 sequence: CASSSGQGSDRTEAFF. The CDR3, as DNA: TGTGCCAGCAGCTCCGGACAGGGAAGCGATCGAACTGAAGCTTTCTTT.

The V gene is TRBV5-6, the J gene TRBJ2-7; 8 bases are shared with TRBD1. CDR3 length equals 15 residues. Per the germline V gene, CDR1 is SGHDT and CDR2 is YYEEEE. Germline trimming cut 2 bases from V and 2 bases from J; bases unmatched to any gene: 6. Here the CDR3 reads CASSLIQGAPYEQYF. CDR3 nucleotide sequence: TGTGCCAGCAGCTTAATCCAGGGGGCACCCTACGAGCAGTACTTC. Using reference TRBV5-6 and TRBJ2-7 for the parts outside the CDR3, the full variable domain is DAGVTQSPTHLIKTRGQQVTLRCSPKSGHDTVSWYQQALGQGPQFIFQYYEEEERQRGNFPDRFSGHQFPNYSSELNVNALLLGDSALYLCASSLIQGAPYEQYFGPGTRLTVT.

The chain couples TRBV19 to TRBJ1-3; D remains ambiguous. Between the trimmed V and J ends, which lost 3 bases and 0 bases, there was a span of 6 bases. CDR1 and CDR2 from the germline V gene are LNHDA and SQIVND (reference sequence). This CDR3 has 14 residues. CDR3 DNA: TGTGCCAGTAGTATTTATCTCTCTGGAAACACCATATATTTT. Translation: CASSIYLSGNTIYF.

This sequence joins TRBV18 and TRBJ2-5, with D uncertain. The V end was cut by 5 bases, the J end by 2 bases, with 9 bases between. CDR3 length equals 13 residues. Per the germline V gene, CDR1 is KGHSH and CDR2 is LQKENI. CDR3 coding DNA: TGTGCCAGCTCATCGGACCAGCAAGAGACCCAGTACTTC. Its translation: CASSSDQQETQYF.

The chain links TRBV6-1 to TRBJ2-5, with TRBD1 matching 8 bases. The CDR3 is 15 amino acids. Trimming cost V 4 bases and J 2 bases; bases outside gene matches: 6. The V gene's germline CDR1 is MNHNS and CDR2 SASEGT. The CDR3 DNA reads TGTGCCAGCAGTGGAATGGGGACAGGACAAGAGACCCAGTACTTC. As protein: CASSGMGTGQETQYF.

The chain combines TRBV7-9 with TRBJ2-1, with TRBD2 matching 8 bases. Germline V gene sequence: CDR1 SEHNR, CDR2 FQNEAQ (reference sequence). V trimming: 5 bases; J trimming: 3 bases; junction bases outside the gene matches: 6. There are 15 residues in the CDR3. CDR3 nucleotides: TGTGCCAGCAGCCCGGGACTAGGTATCTACAATGAGCAGTTCTTC. It codes for CASSPGLGIYNEQFF.

V is TRBV5-1 and J is TRBJ2-2, with 13 nucleotides matching TRBD2. V lost 0 bases to trimming and J lost 0 bases; unmatched junction nucleotides: 5. The CDR3 length is 19 residues. The V gene's germline CDR1 is SGHRS and CDR2 YFSETQ. The CDR3 region is CASSLGTSGRVANTGELFF. The CDR3 nucleotides read TGCGCCAGCAGCTTGGGGACTAGCGGGAGAGTTGCGAACACCGGGGAGCTGTTTTTT.

This clone was detected only once. V gene TRBV28 combines with J gene TRBJ2-5; TRBD2 aligns across 10 bases. The CDR3 spans 15 residues. CDR1 and CDR2 (germline): MDHEN, SYDVKM. V was pared by 6 bases and J by 5 bases, with 9 bases of the junction left unmatched. The CDR3 is CASRSPSGREETQYF. DNA of the CDR3: TGTGCCAGCAGATCTCCTAGCGGGAGAGAGGAGACCCAGTACTTC. The full variable domain, completed using reference TRBV28 and TRBJ2-5, is DVKVTQSSRYLVKRTGEKVFLECVQDMDHENMFWYRQDPGLGLRLIYFSYDVKMKEKGDIPEGYSVSREKKERFSLILESASTNQTSMYLCASRSPSGREETQYFGPGTRLLVL.

The genes are TRBV4-3 and TRBJ2-1; no reliable D call. This CDR3 region has 17 residues. The germline CDR1 and CDR2 sequences are LGHNA and YSLEER. V lost 0 bases and J lost 2, with 14 bases in between. The CDR3 coding sequence is TGCGCCAGCAGCCAAGAGAGCATACTGGTAACCTACAATGAGCAGTTCTTC. Encoded protein: CASSQESILVTYNEQFF.

The chain combines TRBV19 with TRBJ1-1; D remains unclear. Per germline, CDR1 LNHDA and CDR2 SQIVND (reference sequence). There are 16 residues in the CDR3. The ends were cut back, 3 bases at V and 11 bases at J, with 25 bases in the middle. The CDR3 DNA reads as TGTGCCAGTAGTATTTTGAGAGGGCGGGGTACACCCAAGGCTTTCTTT. It is translated as CASSILRGRGTPKAFF.

This clone showed up just a few times. This chain connects TRBV18 to TRBJ1-1; a possible D gene is TRBD1 (5 bases). V dropped 5 bases and J dropped 1 base, with 14 bases sitting between them. The CDR3 is 15 residues long. CDR1 is KGHSH, CDR2 LQKENI, per germline. CDR3 loop: CASSGGVSSNTEAFF. The CDR3 DNA follows: TGTGCCAGCTCAGGGGGGGTCTCGTCGAACACTGAAGCTTTCTTT.

The chain carries TRBV28 and TRBJ1-2; D remains ambiguous. V lost 2 bases, J lost 2 bases, and 9 bases lay in between. The germline CDR1 and CDR2 sequences are MDHEN and SYDVKM. This CDR3 is built from 14 residues. In nucleotides, the CDR3 is TGTGCCAGCAGTTTACATACGGTGAACTATGGCTACACCTTC. Its protein product is CASSLHTVNYGYTF.

V gene TRBV7-9 combines with J gene TRBJ1-4, with D perhaps matching TRBD1 (5 bases). The CDR3 consists of 13 residues. CDR1 is SEHNR and CDR2 is FQNEAQ in the germline V gene (reference sequence). The V end was cut by 2 bases, the J end by 8 bases, with 9 bases between. CDR3: CASSLIGGEKLFF. CDR3 nucleotides: TGTGCCAGCAGCTTAATCGGGGGGGAAAAACTGTTTTTT.

The chain employs TRBV7-9 and TRBJ1-1; TRBD1 might be the D (6 bases). CDR1 and CDR2 from the germline V gene are SEHNR and FQNEAQ (reference sequence). V was pared by 5 bases and J by 8 bases, with 15 bases between. This CDR3 is 13 amino acids long. The CDR3 here is CASSPRGGLEAFF. The CDR3 DNA reads as TGTGCCAGCAGCCCGCGGGGGGGGCTCGAAGCTTTCTTT.

The chain links TRBV19 to TRBJ1-4; no definite D call. The CDR3 loop spans 11 amino acids. Trimming pared 8 bases from V and 4 bases from J, leaving 5 bases between. Germline CDR1 and CDR2: LNHDA and SQIVND (reference sequence). CDR3 amino acids: CASRSNEKLFF. In nucleotides, the CDR3 is TGTGCCAGTCGGAGTAATGAAAAACTGTTTTTT.

This clone was seen at least ten times. The gene calls are TRBV7-8 and TRBJ2-6; possibly TRBD2 for D (5 bases). V lost 2 bases to trimming and J lost 2 bases, with 7 bases between them. CDR3 length: 15 residues. Germline V gene data show CDR1 as SGHVS and CDR2 as FQNEAQ. CDR3 sequence: CASSLLGTGANVLTF. CDR3 in DNA: TGTGCCAGCAGCTTACTCGGGACTGGGGCCAACGTCCTGACTTTC.